The 19 T cell receptor beta chains given below trace back to one sample, sequenced in a study of blood T cell repertoires in COVID-19. TCRdb keeps only in-frame clones here, not all; method: immunoSEQ multiplex PCR. The repertoire holds 60,000 to 75,000 clones, roughly 88% seen once, with roughly 20% in the top ten. The source material was peripheral blood. These receptor sequences come from a woman aged 80 or older with active COVID-19.

This chain links TRBV28 with TRBJ1-2; 9 nucleotides align to TRBD1. Per the germline V gene, CDR1 is MDHEN and CDR2 is SYDVKM. Trimming took 6 bases from V and 8 from J; bases not matched to a gene: 7. The CDR3 totals 13 residues. The CDR3 DNA reads TGTGCCAGCAGCCCGGGACAGGGTAACGGCTACACCTTC. Translated: CASSPGQGNGYTF.

The V gene is TRBV6-6, the J gene TRBJ1-3, with D tentatively TRBD1 (5 bases). CDR1 and CDR2 from the germline V gene are MNHNY and SVGAGI (reference sequence). V lost 0 bases and J 4 bases, leaving 13 bases between the germline ends. This CDR3 has 16 amino acids. The CDR3 spells CASSYSGQGAGNTIYF. CDR3 sequence (DNA): TGTGCCAGCAGTTACTCGGGCCAGGGTGCGGGAAACACCATATATTTT.

This sequence joins TRBV19 and TRBJ1-1; 7 bases align to TRBD1. Germline V gene lookup returns CDR1 LNHDA and CDR2 SQIVND (reference sequence). V dropped 6 bases and J dropped 1; count of bases not matched to a gene: 8. The CDR3 extends over 15 amino acids. CDR3 nucleotides: TGTGCCAGTAGATTCCGCGGGACAGCGAACACTGAAGCTTTCTTT. Protein: CASRFRGTANTEAFF.

The V gene is TRBV25-1, the J gene TRBJ2-1; 7 bases fit TRBD2. The germline CDR1 and CDR2 sequences are MGHDK and SYGVNS. CDR3 length equals 16 residues. V was pared by 3 bases and J by 0 bases, with 5 bases of the junction left unmatched. The CDR3 DNA is TGTGCCAGCAGTGATCGGGGGGTGAGCTCCTACAATGAGCAGTTCTTC. As protein: CASSDRGVSSYNEQFF.

The gene calls are TRBV6-5 and TRBJ2-3, with 7 bases fitting TRBD2. CDR1 and CDR2 from the germline V gene are MNHEY and SVGAGI. V shed 5 bases and J 3 bases; nucleotides not matched to a gene: 8. The CDR3 length is 15 residues. CDR3 loop: CASSLLGGRTDTQYF. CDR3 in DNA: TGTGCCAGCAGTCTTCTCGGGGGGAGGACAGATACGCAGTATTTT.

The chain couples TRBV5-4 to TRBJ1-2; 8 nucleotides align to TRBD1. This CDR3 has 17 amino acids. The J segment lost 3 bases and the V segment lost 0 bases, leaving 10 bases of the junction unmatched. Germline V gene lookup returns CDR1 SGHNT and CDR2 YYREEE (reference sequence). In nucleotides, the CDR3 is TGTGCCAGCAGCTTGGAGGCAGGGGGCCGTCTGGACTATGGCTACACCTTC. This encodes CASSLEAGGRLDYGYTF.

The chain is built from TRBV18 and TRBJ2-3, with 7 positions matching TRBD1. This CDR3 has 15 amino acids. V lost 6 bases and J lost 1; bases outside the gene matches: 7. Germline assignment: CDR1 KGHSH and CDR2 LQKENI. In DNA form, the CDR3 reads TGTGCCAGCTCGTCAAACAGGGGCGGCACAGATACGCAGTATTTT. Its translation: CASSSNRGGTDTQYF.

The rearrangement links TRBV7-8 to TRBJ2-5; D might be TRBD2 (6 bases). Germline CDR1 is SGHVS and CDR2 is FQNEAQ. This CDR3 comprises 13 residues. Trimming removed 4 bases at V and 3 bases at J, with 9 bases between. The CDR3 loop is CASSSGLEETQYF. The CDR3, as DNA: TGTGCCAGCAGCTCGGGACTGGAAGAGACCCAGTACTTC.

J is TRBJ2-3 and V is TRBV27, with TRBD2 identical over 12 bases. The J segment lost 1 base and the V segment lost 3 bases, leaving 8 bases of the junction unmatched. Germline V gene sequence: CDR1 MNHEY, CDR2 SMNVEV (reference sequence). The length of the CDR3 is 18 residues. The CDR3 protein is CASSFASGGAVGTDTQYF. Here the CDR3 DNA reads TGTGCCAGCAGTTTCGCTAGCGGGGGGGCCGTCGGCACAGATACGCAGTATTTT.

J is TRBJ1-4 and V is TRBV4-1; D is undetermined. The CDR3 runs 14 residues. CDR1 and CDR2 (germline): MGHRA, YSYEKL. With 1 base removed from V and 7 bases from J, the gap between germline ends came to 10 bases. CDR3 region: CASSQGSGGEKLFF. The CDR3 DNA follows: TGCGCCAGCAGCCAAGGGAGTGGTGGTGAAAAACTGTTTTTT.

This chain links TRBV6-2 or TRBV6-3 with TRBJ2-3; 9 bases line up with TRBD2. Germline loops: CDR1 MNHEY, CDR2 SVGEGT. The ends lost 5 bases at V and 1 base at J; junction bases unmatched: 4. This CDR3 region has 15 residues. The CDR3 DNA reads TGTGCCAGCAGTGTAGCGGGGGCGGGCACAGATACGCAGTATTTT. Translation gives CASSVAGAGTDTQYF.

This clone has only one observation. DNA for the CDR3: TGTGCCAGCAGCTTGGTGCGGGGGGCGGGCTATGGCTACACCTTC. Its translation is CASSLVRGAGYGYTF. The V gene is TRBV5-4, the J gene TRBJ1-2; tentatively, D is TRBD1 (6 bases). The CDR3 is made up of 15 amino acids. The germline CDR1 and CDR2 sequences are SGHNT and YYREEE (reference sequence). The V end lost 0 bases, the J end lost 4 bases, and 13 bases lay between the germline ends.

This clone was recorded once. V and J are TRBV4-1 and TRBJ2-7; 9 nucleotides match TRBD1. The V gene end was trimmed by 0 bases and the J gene end by 3 bases; junction bases not matched to a gene: 9. This CDR3 has 17 amino acids. CDR1 is MGHRA, CDR2 YSYEKL, per germline. The CDR3, as DNA: TGCGCCAGCAGCCAAGATCAAGGGGGACAGGGCAGCTACGAGCAGTACTTC. It codes for CASSQDQGGQGSYEQYF.

The chain combines TRBV6-5 with TRBJ1-5; 8 bases line up with TRBD1. There are 15 residues in the CDR3. Trimming removed 4 bases from V and 0 bases from J; junction bases left unmatched: 2. Germline loops: CDR1 MNHEY, CDR2 SVGAGI. CDR3 sequence: CASSFRGLSNQPQHF. Written as DNA, the CDR3 is TGTGCCAGCAGTTTCAGGGGGCTTAGCAATCAGCCCCAGCATTTT.

The chain combines TRBV6-4 with TRBJ2-1; the match to TRBD2 covers 10 bases. After removal of 0 bases from V and 6 bases from J, the junction contained 5 bases not matched to a gene. The CDR3 length is 16 residues. Germline CDR1 reads MRHNA; CDR2 reads SNTAGT. The CDR3, as DNA: TGTGCCAGCAGTGACTCCCCAGCGGGGGGGCTCAATGAGCAGTTCTTC. Translation gives CASSDSPAGGLNEQFF.

This chain joins TRBV7-8 and TRBJ2-3; TRBD2 matches 15 bases. Looked up from germline, CDR1 is SGHVS and CDR2 is FQNEAQ. This CDR3 comprises 17 residues. V lost 3 bases and J lost 2; bases outside the gene matches: 3. CDR3 DNA: TGTGCCAGCAGCTTCGGACTAGCGGGGGGGTACACAGATACGCAGTATTTT. Residues: CASSFGLAGGYTDTQYF. Variable domain in full (rest from reference TRBV7-8 and TRBJ2-3): GAGVSQSPRYKVAKRGQDVALRCDPISGHVSLFWYQQALGQGPEFLTYFQNEAQLDKSGLPSDRFFAERPEGSVSTLKIQRTQQEDSAVYLCASSFGLAGGYTDTQYFGPGTRLTVL.

This chain connects TRBV4-2 to TRBJ1-5, with D possibly TRBD1 on 5 matching bases. V lost 2 bases and J 0 bases, leaving 8 bases between the germline ends. Per the germline V gene, CDR1 is LGHNA and CDR2 is YNFKEQ. This CDR3 comprises 15 residues. In DNA form, the CDR3 reads TGTGCCAGCAGCCAAACAGGCAATAGCAATCAGCCCCAGCATTTT. Protein: CASSQTGNSNQPQHF.

This rearrangement joins TRBV9 to TRBJ2-1; the D is unclear. With 7 bases removed from V and 5 bases from J, the gap between germline ends came to 13 bases. CDR1 and CDR2 from the germline V gene are SGDLS and YYNGEE. The length of the CDR3 is 13 residues. The CDR3 DNA sequence: TGTGCCAGCCAGTCTAGTGTACACAATGAGCAGTTCTTC. This sequence encodes CASQSSVHNEQFF.

The chain couples TRBV5-5 to TRBJ1-3; a possible D gene is TRBD1 (6 bases). The CDR3 contains 15 residues. CDR1 and CDR2 from the germline V gene are SGHKS and YYEKEE (reference sequence). V was shortened by 1 base and J by 4 bases, with 12 bases between the two germline ends. The chain's CDR3 is CASSLYWGLGNTIYF. The CDR3 region has the DNA TGTGCCAGCAGCTTGTATTGGGGGCTCGGAAACACCATATATTTT.